Listed below are T cell receptor beta chains from one sample, sequenced in a study of blood T cell repertoires in COVID-19. The method was immunoSEQ multiplex PCR; TCRdb's version includes in-frame clones alone and lacks a portion of them. The table shows about 250,000 clones, with roughly four fifths occurring only once. What was sequenced was peripheral blood. Receptor source: a man aged 45 to 65 with active or convalescent COVID-19. Each CDR3 is given with its conserved first and last residue. A D gene is named only where the DNA matches it firmly. Rows give clone size only sometimes, using once, few, many, or a class for an expanded clone.

TRBJ2-7 - TRBV5-4 - TGTGCCAGCAGATCTCAGGGTCGAAGCTCCTACGAGCAGTACTTC CASRSQGRSSYEQYF
TRBJ2-7 TRBD1 TRBV7-3 - TGTGCCAGCAGCTTAAGGGCAGGGGGATACGAGCAGTACTTC CASSLRAGGYEQYF
TRBJ1-5 - TRBV10-2 - TGCGCCAGCAGTGAAGGACTTCACGGTGGTCAGCCCCAGCATTTT CASSEGLHGGQPQHF
TRBJ2-7 - TRBV10-3 - TGTGCCATCAGTCGCGACGGGGGAGGAATGGAGCAGTACTTC CAISRDGGGMEQYF
TRBJ1-2 - TRBV6-1 - TGTGCCAGCAGTGATGCAGGGGAGCGCTATGGCTACACCTTC CASSDAGERYGYTF
TRBJ1-1 - TRBV19 - TGTGCCAGTAGGGCAGGGAACACTGAAGCTTTCTTT CASRAGNTEAFF
TRBJ2-7 TRBD1 TRBV7-2 - TGTGCCAGCAGCTTAGGTCAGGGGGCCACCTACGAGCAGTACTTC CASSLGQGATYEQYF
TRBJ2-2 - TRBV7-9 - TGTGCCAGCAGCTTAGCTACGTCAGGGGCCGGGGAGCTGTTTTTT CASSLATSGAGELFF
TRBJ2-3 - TRBV11-3 - TGTGCCAGCAGCCCTCCCGGGAGCTCCGCAGATACGCAGTATTTT CASSPPGSSADTQYF
TRBJ1-6 - TRBV30 - TGTGCCTGGAGTGTCCCCCATCTCAGCTCCTATAATTCACCCCTCCACTTT CAWSVPHLSSYNSPLHF
TRBJ2-2 TRBD2 TRBV7-2 - TGTGCCAGCTGCTTAGCTCCTTTATTCGCGGGGGGGGCCGGGGAGCTGTTTTTT CASCLAPLFAGGAGELFF
TRBJ2-3 TRBD2 TRBV7-9 once TGTGCCAGCAGCAGCGGGACTTTTAGCACAGATACGCAGTATTTT CASSSGTFSTDTQYF
TRBJ2-2 - TRBV11-3 - TGTGCCAGCAGCCAGGGGCAGGGGGAGGCCAGGGAGCTGTTTTTT CASSQGQGEARELFF
TRBJ2-1 - TRBV18 - TGTGCCAGCTCATCAGGGGCGAATGAGCAGTTCTTC CASSSGANEQFF
TRBJ2-5 TRBD1 TRBV7-9 - TGTGCCAGCAGCCGTGGGACAGGCTCACAAGAGACCCAGTACTTC CASSRGTGSQETQYF
TRBJ1-2 - TRBV12-3/TRBV12-4 - TGTGCCAGCAGCCCGTTCGGGAGCCAGGGCAACACCTTC CASSPFGSQGNTF
TRBJ1-1 - TRBV6-6 - TGTGCCAGCAGTTACACCCCGGGACAGAACACTGAAGCTTTCTTT CASSYTPGQNTEAFF
TRBJ1-6 - TRBV10-1 once TGCGCCAGCAGTGAAGTCGGGGGACTCTATAATTCACCCCTCCACTTT CASSEVGGLYNSPLHF
TRBJ1-2 TRBD1 TRBV5-1 - TGCGCCAGCAGCCTAGGACAGGGGGGCACCTATGGCTACACCTTC CASSLGQGGTYGYTF
TRBJ1-4 - TRBV19 - TGTGCCAGCTCTCGACAGCCCCTTAATGAAAAACTGTTTTTT CASSRQPLNEKLFF
TRBJ2-3 TRBD2 TRBV4-2 - TGTGCCAGCAGCCAAGAAGCGAGCGGGGGCGCGGATACGCAGTATTTT CASSQEASGGADTQYF
TRBJ1-5 - TRBV5-1 - TGCGCCAGCAGCCTTGGGGGGGGAGAGCAGCCCCAGCATTTT CASSLGGGEQPQHF
TRBJ1-2 - TRBV9 - TGTGCCAGCAGCGTAGACAGGGTCTTCGGTGGCTACACCTTC CASSVDRVFGGYTF
TRBJ1-4 - TRBV2 - TGTGCCAGCAGTGAGGAACGGGGGGGTGAAAAACTGTTTTTT CASSEERGGEKLFF
TRBJ2-1 - TRBV12-3/TRBV12-4 once TGTGCCAGCAGTTTACAGGGGTATGAGCAGTTCTTC CASSLQGYEQFF
TRBJ1-2 - TRBV30 - TGTGCCTGGATCCCCCCCGCTCGGACTCCAGCCCCAAACTATGGCTACACCTTC CAWIPPARTPAPNYGYTF
TRBJ2-2 - TRBV5-1 - TGCGCCAGCAGCCCCCAAGGGGTAAACACCGGGGAGCTGTTTTTT CASSPQGVNTGELFF
TRBJ2-1 TRBD2 TRBV6-5 - TGTGCCAGCAGTTACATTACTAGCGGGGAGCAGTTCTTC CASSYITSGEQFF
TRBJ2-3 TRBD2 TRBV4-3 - TGCGCCAGCAGCCAATTGGGGACTAGCGGGGGGCGTCCCAGCGATACGCAGTATTTT CASSQLGTSGGRPSDTQYF